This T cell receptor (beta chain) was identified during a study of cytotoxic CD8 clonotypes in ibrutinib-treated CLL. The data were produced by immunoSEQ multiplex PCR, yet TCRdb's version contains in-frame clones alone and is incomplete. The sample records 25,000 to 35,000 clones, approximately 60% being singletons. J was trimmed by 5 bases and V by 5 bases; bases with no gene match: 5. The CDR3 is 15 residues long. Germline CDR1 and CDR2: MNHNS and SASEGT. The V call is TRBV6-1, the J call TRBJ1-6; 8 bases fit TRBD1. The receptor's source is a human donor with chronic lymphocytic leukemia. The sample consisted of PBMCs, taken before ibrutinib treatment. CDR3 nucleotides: TGTGCCAGCAGTACACAGGGGGGAAATAATTCACCCCTCCACTTT. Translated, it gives CASSTQGGNNSPLHF.